The sequence of this T cell receptor (beta chain) was determined in a study of blood T cells in healthy people across ages. Drawing of peripheral blood yielded about 10 milliliters from each donor. Together with a sample-barcoded 5' primer, a J-beta primer mix was included in a second PCR lasting about 7 to 11 cycles. TCRdb processed the 5' RACE reads anew with MiXCR; each CDR3 protein has one entry. The data hold 1.8 million or so distinct CDR3 sequences, with about two fifths observed a single time. The CDR3 contains 10 residues. The germline V gene encodes CDR1 SEHNR and CDR2 FQNEAQ (reference sequence). V lost 11 bases, J lost 4 bases, and 6 bases lay in between.

The genes are TRBV7-9 and TRBJ1-3; D gene ambiguous. The clonotype comes from a human donor in good health. The sample consisted of blood. The CDR3 DNA reads TGTGCCCTAAGCGGAAACACCATATATTTT. This gives the protein CALSGNTIYF.